Presented here are 15 T cell receptor beta chains from one specimen sequenced in a study of T cells in Graves' hyperthyroidism and ophthalmopathy. RNA transcripts served as the template for amplifying TCR beta CDR3 regions. TCR CDR3 underwent first-round RT-PCR with the HTBI primer set. TCRdb called the multiplex PCR reads again in MiXCR, with one record for every CDR3 protein. The sample lists around 580,000 distinct CDR3 sequences; roughly 50% were seen once. Material: peripheral blood or thyroid tissue (not recorded which). Source of these receptors: a woman in her late teens or twenties with Graves' hyperthyroidism.

CDR3 sequence reads: CASSQEDRVYEQYF. The CDR3, as DNA: TGTGCCAGCAGCCAAGAGGACAGAGTCTACGAGCAGTACTTC. The chain joins TRBV9 to TRBJ2-7; D is perhaps TRBD1 (6 bases). Germline values: CDR1 SGDLS, CDR2 YYNGEE. The CDR3 has 14 residues. Trimming left V 4 bases short and J 3 bases short, with 14 bases between.

The table lists this clonotype with a count of one. The chain employs TRBV4-2 and TRBJ1-4; the D is unclear. The length of the CDR3 is 15 residues. The V end lost 1 base, the J end lost 5 bases, and 11 bases lay between the germline ends. CDR1 is LGHNA and CDR2 is YNFKEQ in the germline V gene. Here the CDR3 DNA reads TGTGCCAGCAGCCAAGGGAGTCAGGCAAATGAAAAACTGTTTTTT. This gives the protein CASSQGSQANEKLFF.

In its sample, this clonotype was seen once. The V gene is TRBV7-9, the J gene TRBJ2-6; D not certain. Germline CDR1 reads SEHNR; CDR2 reads FQNEAQ (reference sequence). Trimming cost V 4 bases and J 6 bases, with 10 bases left between them. The CDR3 is made up of 14 amino acids. The chain's CDR3 is CASSSEELANVLTF. The CDR3 DNA is TGTGCCAGCAGCTCGGAAGAGTTGGCCAACGTCCTGACTTTC.

The genes are TRBV7-3 and TRBJ2-5; 10 bases match TRBD1. Germline assignment: CDR1 SGHTA and CDR2 FQGTGA. The CDR3 loop spans 16 amino acids. V shed 0 bases, J shed 0 bases, and the junction held 1 base outside the gene matches. CDR3 nucleotide sequence: TGTGCCAGCAGCTTAACTGGGACAGGGGACCAAGAGACCCAGTACTTC. Protein sequence: CASSLTGTGDQETQYF.

V and J are TRBV10-3 and TRBJ1-5, with a possible D match to TRBD1 (5 bases). The CDR3 contains 16 residues. Trimming took 3 bases from V and 2 from J, leaving 14 bases between them. Germline V lookup: CDR1 ENHRY, CDR2 SYGVKD. The DNA of the CDR3 is TGTGCCATCAGTGAAGTCCTGACAGAACGCAATCAGCCCCAGCATTTT. Protein: CAISEVLTERNQPQHF.

As for this clonotype: Because the CDR3 is missing its conserved closing phenylalanine or tryptophan, this is likely a read error. The CDR3 DNA follows: TGCGCCAGCAGGCTGGACAGAGATCAGCCCCAGCATTCT. Residues: CASRLDRDQPQHS. The rearrangement uses TRBV4-3 and TRBJ1-5, with a tentative D call TRBD1 (6 bases). From germline, CDR1 is LGHNA and CDR2 YSLEER. The CDR3 runs to 13 residues. V shed 6 bases and J shed 5 bases, with 11 bases lying between them.

Comment on this clonotype: Relative to the germline gene, one junction end is altered; a read error may explain this. V and J are TRBV12-3 or TRBV12-4 and TRBJ1-3; D is ambiguous. CDR3 length equals 14 residues. The CDR3 coding sequence is TGTGCCAGCAGTCCAGGCAGAACTGGAGACACCATATATTTT. This gives the protein CASSPGRTGDTIYF.

Points on this clonotype: Relative to the germline gene, one junction end is altered; a read error may explain this. The rearrangement joins TRBV10-2 to TRBJ2-7; 10 bases are a match to TRBD2. The length of the CDR3 is 13 residues. The germline V gene encodes CDR1 WSHSY and CDR2 SAAADI. This CDR3 is CASSAGLAYEQYF. CDR3 DNA sequence: TGTGCCAGCAGCGCGGGACTAGCGTACGAGCAGTACTTC.

The CDR3 is CSFGTDFDEQYF. The CDR3 DNA follows: TGCAGCTTCGGGACAGACTTCGACGAGCAGTACTTC. This chain links TRBV20-1 with TRBJ2-7, with 7 bases that match TRBD1. Germline V gives CDR1 DFQATT, CDR2 SNEGSKA (reference sequence). The length of the CDR3 is 12 residues.

In DNA form, the CDR3 reads TGTGCCAGCAGTTTACTTTCGAGCCACGAGCAGTACTTC. Encoded protein: CASSLLSSHEQYF. The chain has TRBV7-6 and TRBJ2-7; D is unresolved. The CDR3 has 13 amino acids. The germline V and J ends were trimmed by 6 bases and 5 bases, with 14 bases remaining between them. Germline V CDR1 and CDR2: SGHVS, FNYEAQ.

The chain couples TRBV20-1 to TRBJ1-5, with D uncertain. This CDR3 region has 12 residues. Germline loops: CDR1 DFQATT, CDR2 SNEGSKA (reference sequence). V lost 0 bases and J lost 14, with 14 bases in between. DNA for the CDR3: TGCAGTGCTAGAGAGCAGGCAGTCCACGAGCATTTT. Protein product: CSAREQAVHEHF.

This clonotype was seen many times. This rearrangement joins TRBV24-1 to TRBJ1-1; a weak D match, TRBD1 (6 bases). Germline V gene sequence: CDR1 KGHDR, CDR2 SFDVKD. The CDR3 has 14 residues. The V gene lost 5 bases and the J gene lost 11 bases, with 20 bases spanning the gap. The CDR3 region has the DNA TGTGCCACCAGTGGCACCGACACAGGGTTGGATGCTTTCTTT. The encoded protein is CATSGTDTGLDAFF.

The rearrangement uses TRBV24-1 and TRBJ2-1; D is unresolved. CDR3 length: 13 amino acids. Per germline, CDR1 KGHDR and CDR2 SFDVKD. The V gene lost 0 bases and the J gene lost 9 bases, with 8 bases spanning the gap. CDR3 protein: CATSDLHFSEQFF. Here the CDR3 DNA reads TGTGCCACCAGTGATTTGCACTTCAGTGAGCAGTTCTTC.

The rearrangement links TRBV15 to TRBJ1-3, with D hard to call. This CDR3 region has 13 residues. Germline V gives CDR1 LNHNV, CDR2 YYDKDF (reference sequence). V lost 0 bases and J lost 7, with 7 bases in between. The CDR3 loop is CATSREVANTIYF. The CDR3 DNA sequence: TGTGCCACCAGCAGAGAAGTCGCGAACACCATATATTTT. Full variable domain (outside the CDR3, taken from reference TRBV15 and TRBJ1-3): DAMVIQNPRYQVTQFGKPVTLSCSQTLNHNVMYWYQQKSSQAPKLLFHYYDKDFNNEADTPDNFQSRRPNTSFCFLDIRSPGLGDTAMYLCATSREVANTIYFGEGSWLTVV.

This clonotype has ten or more counts. The genes are TRBV6-5 and TRBJ1-1; the D gene is possibly TRBD1 (5 bases). Deletions cut 6 bases from V and 1 base from J, with 15 bases between. The CDR3 extends over 15 amino acids. CDR1 and CDR2 (germline): MNHEY, SVGAGI. CDR3 DNA: TGTGCCAGCAGCCCAGGCGGCCAGGGGAACACTGAAGCTTTCTTT. It encodes CASSPGGQGNTEAFF.